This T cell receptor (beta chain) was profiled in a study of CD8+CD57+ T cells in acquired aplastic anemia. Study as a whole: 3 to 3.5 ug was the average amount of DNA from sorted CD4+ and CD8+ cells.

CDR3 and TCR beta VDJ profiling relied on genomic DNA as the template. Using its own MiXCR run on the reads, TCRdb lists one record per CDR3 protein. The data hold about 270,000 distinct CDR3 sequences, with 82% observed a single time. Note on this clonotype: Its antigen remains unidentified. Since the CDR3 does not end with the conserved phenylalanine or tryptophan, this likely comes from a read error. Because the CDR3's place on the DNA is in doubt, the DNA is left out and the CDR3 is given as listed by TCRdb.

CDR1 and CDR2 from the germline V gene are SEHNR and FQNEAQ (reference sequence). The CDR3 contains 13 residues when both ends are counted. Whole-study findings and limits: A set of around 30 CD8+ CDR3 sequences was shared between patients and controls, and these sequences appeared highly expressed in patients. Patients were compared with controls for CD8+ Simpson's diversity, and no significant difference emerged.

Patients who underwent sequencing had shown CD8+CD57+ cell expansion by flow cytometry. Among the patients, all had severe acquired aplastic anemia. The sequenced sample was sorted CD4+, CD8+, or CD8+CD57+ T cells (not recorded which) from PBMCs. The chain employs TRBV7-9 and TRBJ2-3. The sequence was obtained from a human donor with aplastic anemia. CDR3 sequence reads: CASSPPGQPEKQY.